This TCR beta chain was sequenced for a study of Ad26.COV2.S vaccination and SARS-CoV-2 variants. About the research overall: Donor was one of the participants in the Ad26.COV2.S arm of the COV1001 trial. Donor got 5x10^10 or 1x10^11 viral particles of Ad26.COV2.S.

TCRdb keeps only in-frame clones here, not all; method: immunoSEQ multiplex PCR. This table holds approximately 500,000 clones, roughly 89% found once. Findings and caveats of the study: Spike-specific responses of CD8+ and CD4+ T cells were reported to display substantial breadth after vaccination.

Sample treatment: around 19 received Ad26.COV2.S at low or high dose, single or two shots; roughly five received placebo; per-sample allocation not given. Specimen acquisition occurred on day 63 following the initial vaccine or placebo injection. As its vector, the vaccine had Ad26, which expressed Wuhan-strain SARS-CoV-2 spike. Germline CDR1 is SQVTM and CDR2 is ANQGSEA. The CDR3 spans 14 residues. The V segment lost 7 bases and the J segment 6 bases; nucleotides outside the gene matches: 10. Remarks on this clone: What it binds is unknown.

The source material was peripheral blood, sampled in a trial of Ad26.COV2.S vaccine versus placebo. The chain couples TRBV29-1 to TRBJ2-7; TRBD1 matches at 12 bases. The receptor's source is a person aged 18-65 years who received the Ad26.COV2.S COVID-19 vaccine or a placebo. The CDR3 coding sequence is TGCAGCGCCCGCCCCGGGACAGGGGGCGCCGAGCAGTACTTC. Translating gives CSARPGTGGAEQYF.